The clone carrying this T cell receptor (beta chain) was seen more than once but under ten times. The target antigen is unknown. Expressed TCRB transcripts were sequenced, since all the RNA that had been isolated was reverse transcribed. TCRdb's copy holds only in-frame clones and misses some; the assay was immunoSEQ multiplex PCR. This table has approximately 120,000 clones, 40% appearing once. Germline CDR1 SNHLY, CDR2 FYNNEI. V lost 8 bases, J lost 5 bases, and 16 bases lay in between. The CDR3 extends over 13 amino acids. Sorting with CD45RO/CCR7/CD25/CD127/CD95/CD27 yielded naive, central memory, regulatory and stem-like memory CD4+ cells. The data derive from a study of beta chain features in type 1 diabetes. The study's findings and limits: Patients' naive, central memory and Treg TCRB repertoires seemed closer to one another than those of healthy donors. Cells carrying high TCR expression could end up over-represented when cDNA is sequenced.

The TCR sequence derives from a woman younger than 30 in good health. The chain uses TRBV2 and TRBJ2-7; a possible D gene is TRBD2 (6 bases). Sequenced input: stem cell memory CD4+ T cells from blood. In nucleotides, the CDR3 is TGTGCCAGCCACCGGGACTCCGCTAACGAGCAGTACTTC. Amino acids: CASHRDSANEQYF.